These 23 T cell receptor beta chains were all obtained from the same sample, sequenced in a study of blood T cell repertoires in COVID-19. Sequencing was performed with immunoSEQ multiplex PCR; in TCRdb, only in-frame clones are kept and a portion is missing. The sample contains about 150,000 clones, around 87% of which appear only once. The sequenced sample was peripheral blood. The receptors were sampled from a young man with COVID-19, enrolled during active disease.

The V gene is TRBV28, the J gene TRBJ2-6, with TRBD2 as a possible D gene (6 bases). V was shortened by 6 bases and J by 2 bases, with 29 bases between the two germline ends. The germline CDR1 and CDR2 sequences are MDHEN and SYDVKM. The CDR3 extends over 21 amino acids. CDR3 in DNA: TGTGCCAGCAGCCGTTTTAGCCTGGCGGACACGCCTAGCGCTGGGGCCAACGTCCTGACTTTC. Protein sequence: CASSRFSLADTPSAGANVLTF.

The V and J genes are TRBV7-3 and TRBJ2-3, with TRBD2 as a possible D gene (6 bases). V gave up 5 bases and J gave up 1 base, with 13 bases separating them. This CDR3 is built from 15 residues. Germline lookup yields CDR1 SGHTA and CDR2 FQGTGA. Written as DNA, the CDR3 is TGTGCCAGCAGCGCTGGGGGGATTGGCACAGATACGCAGTATTTT. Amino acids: CASSAGGIGTDTQYF.

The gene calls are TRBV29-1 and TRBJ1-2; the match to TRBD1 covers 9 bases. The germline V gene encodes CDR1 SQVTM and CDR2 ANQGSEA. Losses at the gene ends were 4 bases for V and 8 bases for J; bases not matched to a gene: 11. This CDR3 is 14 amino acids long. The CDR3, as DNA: TGCAGCGTTGCGGTACAGGGGGCCAGTCAGGGCTACACCTTC. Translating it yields CSVAVQGASQGYTF.

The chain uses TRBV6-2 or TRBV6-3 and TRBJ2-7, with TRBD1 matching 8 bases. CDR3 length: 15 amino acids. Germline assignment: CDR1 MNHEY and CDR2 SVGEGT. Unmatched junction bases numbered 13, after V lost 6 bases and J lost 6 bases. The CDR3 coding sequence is TGTGCCAGCAGCCCTTTGACAGGGGAAAGGGGCGAGCAGTACTTC. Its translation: CASSPLTGERGEQYF.

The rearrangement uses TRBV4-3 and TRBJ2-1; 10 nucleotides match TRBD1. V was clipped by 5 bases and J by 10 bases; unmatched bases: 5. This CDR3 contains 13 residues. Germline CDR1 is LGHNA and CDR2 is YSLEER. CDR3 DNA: TGCGCCAGCAGCGGACGGACAGGGGGAGAGCAGTTCTTC. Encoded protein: CASSGRTGGEQFF.

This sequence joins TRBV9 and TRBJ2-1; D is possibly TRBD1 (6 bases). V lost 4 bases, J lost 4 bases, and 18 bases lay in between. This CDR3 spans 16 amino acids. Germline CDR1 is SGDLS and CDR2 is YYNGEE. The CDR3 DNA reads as TGTGCCAGCAGCATCAAGGTCGGGACACATTACAATGAGCAGTTCTTC. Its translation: CASSIKVGTHYNEQFF.

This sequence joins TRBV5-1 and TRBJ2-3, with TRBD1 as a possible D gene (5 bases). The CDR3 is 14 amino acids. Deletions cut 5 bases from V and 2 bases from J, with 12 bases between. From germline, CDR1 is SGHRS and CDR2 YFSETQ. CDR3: CASREGAPTDTQYF. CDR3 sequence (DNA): TGCGCCAGCAGGGAAGGGGCGCCCACAGATACGCAGTATTTT.

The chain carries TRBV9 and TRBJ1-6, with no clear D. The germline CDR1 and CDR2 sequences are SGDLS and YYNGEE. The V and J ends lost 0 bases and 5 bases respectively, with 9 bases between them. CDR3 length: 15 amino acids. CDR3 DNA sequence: TGTGCCAGCAGCGTAGAGGGAGTGAATAATTCACCCCTCCACTTT. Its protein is CASSVEGVNNSPLHF.

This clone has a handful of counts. CDR3 nucleotides: TGTGCCAGCAGACCCCCTGGCGCAAGCGACAATGAGCAGTTCTTC. It encodes CASRPPGASDNEQFF. The chain employs TRBV6-5 and TRBJ2-1; D not resolved. CDR3 length: 15 amino acids. Trimming left V 6 bases short and J 5 bases short, with 17 bases between. CDR1 MNHEY and CDR2 SVGAGI come from the germline V gene.

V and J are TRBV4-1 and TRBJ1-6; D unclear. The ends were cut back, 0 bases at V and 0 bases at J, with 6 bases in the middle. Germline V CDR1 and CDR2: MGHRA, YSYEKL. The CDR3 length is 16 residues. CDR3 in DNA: TGCGCCAGCAGCCAAGAAATGAGCTCCTATAATTCACCCCTCCACTTT. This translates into CASSQEMSSYNSPLHF.

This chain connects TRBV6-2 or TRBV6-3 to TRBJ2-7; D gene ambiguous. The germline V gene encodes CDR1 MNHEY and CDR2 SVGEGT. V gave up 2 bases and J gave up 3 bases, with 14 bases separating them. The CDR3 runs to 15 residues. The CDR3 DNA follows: TGTGCCAGCAGTTACGAAGCGTCCCCCGACTACGAGCAGTACTTC. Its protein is CASSYEASPDYEQYF.

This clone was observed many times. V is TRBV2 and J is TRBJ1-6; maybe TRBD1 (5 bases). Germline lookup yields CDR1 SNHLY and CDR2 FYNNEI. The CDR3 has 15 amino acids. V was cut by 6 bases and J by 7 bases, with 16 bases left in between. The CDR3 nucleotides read TGTGCCAGCAGCCCTAGGACGGGGGGAAATTCACCCCTCCACTTT. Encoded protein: CASSPRTGGNSPLHF.

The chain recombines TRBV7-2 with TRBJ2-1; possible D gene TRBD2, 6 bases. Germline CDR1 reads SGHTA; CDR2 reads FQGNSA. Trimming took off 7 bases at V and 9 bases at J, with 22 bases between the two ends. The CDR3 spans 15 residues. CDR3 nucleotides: TGTGCCAGCACCCCTGAACGGGAGAATTATCTTGAGCAGTTCTTC. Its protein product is CASTPERENYLEQFF.

The CDR3 is CASSLARGSDSPLHF. CDR3 DNA sequence: TGTGCCAGCAGCTTAGCGCGGGGCTCGGATTCACCCCTCCACTTT. The chain uses TRBV7-9 and TRBJ1-6; TRBD1 is a possible D gene (5 bases). The germline V gene has CDR1 SEHNR and CDR2 FQNEAQ (reference sequence). The CDR3 has 15 amino acids. Trimming left V 0 bases short and J 8 bases short, with 11 bases between.

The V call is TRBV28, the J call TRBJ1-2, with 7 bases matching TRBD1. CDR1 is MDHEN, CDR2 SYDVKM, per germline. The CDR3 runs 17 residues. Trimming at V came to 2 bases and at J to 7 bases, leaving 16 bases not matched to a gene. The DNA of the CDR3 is TGTGCCAGCAGTTTAGCCAGGGGGTTCACGACTTCTCTTGGCTACACCTTC. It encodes CASSLARGFTTSLGYTF.

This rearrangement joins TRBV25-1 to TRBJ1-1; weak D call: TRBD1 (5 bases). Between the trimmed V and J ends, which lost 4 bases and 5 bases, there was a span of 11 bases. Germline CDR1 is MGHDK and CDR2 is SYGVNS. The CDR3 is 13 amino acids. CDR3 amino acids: CASSVMEGTEAFF. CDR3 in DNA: TGTGCCAGCAGTGTGATGGAGGGGACTGAAGCTTTCTTT.

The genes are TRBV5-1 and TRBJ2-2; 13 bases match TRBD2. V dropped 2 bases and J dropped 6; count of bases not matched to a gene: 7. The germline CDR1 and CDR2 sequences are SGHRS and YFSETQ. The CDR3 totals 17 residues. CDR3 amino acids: CASSLATSGRRAGELFF. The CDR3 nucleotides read TGCGCCAGCAGCTTAGCGACTAGCGGGAGGAGGGCCGGGGAGCTGTTTTTT.

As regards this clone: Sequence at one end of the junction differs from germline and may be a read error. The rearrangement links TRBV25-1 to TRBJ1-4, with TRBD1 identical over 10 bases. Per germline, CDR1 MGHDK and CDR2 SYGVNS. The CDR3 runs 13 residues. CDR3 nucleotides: TGTGCCAGCAACAGGGACAGGGGCGAAAAACTGCTTTTT. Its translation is CASNRDRGEKLLF.

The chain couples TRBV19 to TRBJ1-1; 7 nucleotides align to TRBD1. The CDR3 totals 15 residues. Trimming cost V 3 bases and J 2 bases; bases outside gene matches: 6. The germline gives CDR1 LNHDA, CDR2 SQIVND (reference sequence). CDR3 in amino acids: CASSISSGGNTEAFF. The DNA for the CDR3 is TGTGCCAGTAGTATCTCGTCAGGGGGTAACACTGAAGCTTTCTTT.

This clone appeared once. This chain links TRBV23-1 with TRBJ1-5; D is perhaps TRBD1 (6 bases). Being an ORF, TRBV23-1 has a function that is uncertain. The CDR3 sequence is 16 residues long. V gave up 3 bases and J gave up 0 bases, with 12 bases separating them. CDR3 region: CASSHLRQDSNQPQHF. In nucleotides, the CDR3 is TGCGCCAGCAGTCACCTAAGACAGGATAGCAATCAGCCCCAGCATTTT.

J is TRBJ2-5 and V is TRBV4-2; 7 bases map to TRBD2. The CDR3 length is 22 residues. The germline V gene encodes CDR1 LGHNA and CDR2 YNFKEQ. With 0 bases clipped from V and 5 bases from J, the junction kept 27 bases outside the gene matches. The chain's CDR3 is CASSQDTGTDPIGGDFVETQYF. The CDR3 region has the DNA TGTGCCAGCAGCCAAGATACGGGGACTGACCCGATTGGGGGGGATTTCGTGGAGACCCAGTACTTC.

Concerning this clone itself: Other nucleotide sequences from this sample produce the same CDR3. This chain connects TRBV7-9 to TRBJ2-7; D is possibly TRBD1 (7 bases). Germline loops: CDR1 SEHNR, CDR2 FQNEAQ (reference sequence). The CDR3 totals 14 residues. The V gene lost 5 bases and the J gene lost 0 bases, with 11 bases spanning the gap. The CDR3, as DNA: TGTGCCAGCAGCCCGCGGGACAGCTCCTACGAGCAGTACTTC. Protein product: CASSPRDSSYEQYF. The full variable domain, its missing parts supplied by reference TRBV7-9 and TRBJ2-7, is DTGVSQNPRHKITKRGQNVTFRCDPISEHNRLYWYRQTLGQGPEFLTYFQNEAQLEKSRLLSDRFSAERPKGSFSTLEIQRTEQGDSAMYLCASSPRDSSYEQYFGPGTRLTVT.

CDR3: CASSPTGGATKNIQYF. CDR3 DNA sequence: TGTGCCAGCAGTCCCACAGGTGGGGCCACCAAAAACATTCAGTACTTC. The chain employs TRBV2 and TRBJ2-4, with TRBD1 as a possible D gene (5 bases). CDR1 is SNHLY and CDR2 is FYNNEI in the germline V gene. V was trimmed by 5 bases and J by 2 bases, leaving 16 bases between them. The CDR3 length is 16 residues.